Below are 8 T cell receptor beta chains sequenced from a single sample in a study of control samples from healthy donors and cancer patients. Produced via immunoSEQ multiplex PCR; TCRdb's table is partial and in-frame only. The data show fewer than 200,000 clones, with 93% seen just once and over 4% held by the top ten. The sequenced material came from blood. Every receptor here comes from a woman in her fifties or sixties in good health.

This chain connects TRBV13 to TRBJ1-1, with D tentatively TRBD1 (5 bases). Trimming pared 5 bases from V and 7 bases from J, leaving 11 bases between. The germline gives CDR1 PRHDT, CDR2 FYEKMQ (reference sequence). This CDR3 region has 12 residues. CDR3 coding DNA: TGTGCCAGCAGCCCCGTGGGGGTTGAAGCTTTCTTT. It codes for CASSPVGVEAFF.

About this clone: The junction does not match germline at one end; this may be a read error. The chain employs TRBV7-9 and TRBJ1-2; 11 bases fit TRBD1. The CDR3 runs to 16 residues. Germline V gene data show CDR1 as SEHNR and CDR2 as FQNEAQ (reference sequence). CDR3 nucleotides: TGTGCCAGCAGCCCCCCAGGACAGGGGGCAGCCTATGGCTACATCTTC. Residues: CASSPPGQGAAYGYIF.

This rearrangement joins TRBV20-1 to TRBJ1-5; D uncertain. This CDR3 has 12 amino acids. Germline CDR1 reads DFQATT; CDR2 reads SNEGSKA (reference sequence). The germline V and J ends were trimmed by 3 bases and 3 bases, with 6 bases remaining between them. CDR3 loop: CSASSINQPQHF. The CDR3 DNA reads TGCAGTGCTAGTTCTATCAATCAGCCCCAGCATTTT.

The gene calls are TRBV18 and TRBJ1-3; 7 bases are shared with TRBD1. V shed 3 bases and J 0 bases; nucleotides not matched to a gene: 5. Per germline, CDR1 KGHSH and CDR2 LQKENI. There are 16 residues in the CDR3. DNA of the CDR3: TGTGCCAGCTCACCCTCGACAGGGAACTCTGGAAACACCATATATTTT. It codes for CASSPSTGNSGNTIYF.

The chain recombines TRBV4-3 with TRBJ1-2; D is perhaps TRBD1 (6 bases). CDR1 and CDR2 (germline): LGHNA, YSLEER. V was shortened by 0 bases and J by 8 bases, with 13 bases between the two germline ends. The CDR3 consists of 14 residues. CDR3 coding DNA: TGCGCCAGCAGCCAAGATGGCAGGGGACAAGGCTACACCTTC. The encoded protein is CASSQDGRGQGYTF.

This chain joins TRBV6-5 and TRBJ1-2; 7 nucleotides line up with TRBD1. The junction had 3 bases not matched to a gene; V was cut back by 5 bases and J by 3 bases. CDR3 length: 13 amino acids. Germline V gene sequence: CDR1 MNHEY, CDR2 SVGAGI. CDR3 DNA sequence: TGTGCCAGCAGTCTAACAGGGGACTATGGCTACACCTTC. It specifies CASSLTGDYGYTF.

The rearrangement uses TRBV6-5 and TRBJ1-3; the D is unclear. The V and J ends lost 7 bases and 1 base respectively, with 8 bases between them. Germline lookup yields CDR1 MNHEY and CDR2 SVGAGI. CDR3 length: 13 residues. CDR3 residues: CASNGRSGNTIYF. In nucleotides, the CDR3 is TGTGCCAGCAATGGAAGATCTGGAAACACCATATATTTT.

The CDR3 DNA follows: TGTGCCAGCAGTGGGGGGGACAGGGACCCCCGACGATACGAGCAGTACTTC. This gives the protein CASSGGDRDPRRYEQYF. The chain is built from TRBV6-2 or TRBV6-3 and TRBJ2-7, with TRBD1 matching 9 bases. V dropped 5 bases and J dropped 4; count of bases not matched to a gene: 15. Germline CDR1 is MNHEY and CDR2 is SVGEGT. This CDR3 has 17 residues.